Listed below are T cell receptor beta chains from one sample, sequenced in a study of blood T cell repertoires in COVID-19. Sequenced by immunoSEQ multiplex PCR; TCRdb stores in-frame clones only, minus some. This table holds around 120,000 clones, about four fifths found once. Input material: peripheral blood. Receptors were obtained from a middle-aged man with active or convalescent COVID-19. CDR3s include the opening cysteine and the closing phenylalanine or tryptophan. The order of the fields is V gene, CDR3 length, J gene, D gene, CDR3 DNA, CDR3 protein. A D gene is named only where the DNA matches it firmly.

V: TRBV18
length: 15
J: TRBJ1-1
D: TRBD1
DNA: TGTGCCAGCTCACCCCCGACAGGGGGGCGAACTGAAGCTTTCTTT
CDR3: CASSPPTGGRTEAFF

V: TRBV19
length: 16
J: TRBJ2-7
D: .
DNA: TGTGCCAGTAGTATAAGTGTGTCGAGGGTAACCTACGAGCAGTACTTC
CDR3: CASSISVSRVTYEQYF

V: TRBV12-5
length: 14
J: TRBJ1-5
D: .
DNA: TGTGCTAGTGGTTTGGGACTCCTCAATCAGCCCCAGCATTTT
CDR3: CASGLGLLNQPQHF

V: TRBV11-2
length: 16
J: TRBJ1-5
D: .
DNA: TGTGCCAGCAGAGCCACGGGGGGGCGAAGCAATCAGCCCCAGCATTTT
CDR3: CASRATGGRSNQPQHF

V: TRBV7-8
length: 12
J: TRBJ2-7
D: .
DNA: TGTGCCAGCAGCCCGAACAGGGACGAGCAGTACTTC
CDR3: CASSPNRDEQYF

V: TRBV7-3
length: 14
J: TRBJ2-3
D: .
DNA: TGTGCCAGCAGCGAAGGAGGGTCCACAGATACGCAGTATTTT
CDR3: CASSEGGSTDTQYF

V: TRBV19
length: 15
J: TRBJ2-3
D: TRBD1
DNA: TGTGCCAGTAGTACCGGGACAGGGAGCACAGATACGCAGTATTTT
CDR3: CASSTGTGSTDTQYF

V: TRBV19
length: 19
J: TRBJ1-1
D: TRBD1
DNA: TGTGCCAGTAGTCCCGGGACAGGGGCACCCTCGGCAAAGAACACTGAAGCTTTCTTT
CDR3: CASSPGTGAPSAKNTEAFF

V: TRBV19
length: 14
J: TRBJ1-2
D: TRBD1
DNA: TGTGCCAGTAGACCCGGGACAGCCGTTTATGGCTACACCTTC
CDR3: CASRPGTAVYGYTF

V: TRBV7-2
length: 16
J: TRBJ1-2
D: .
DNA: TGTGCCAGCAGCTCTCCTACGACAGTGACTAACTATGGCTACACCTTC
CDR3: CASSSPTTVTNYGYTF